This TCR beta chain was sequenced for a study of shared clonotypes between healthy human individuals. Germline V gene sequence: CDR1 SEHNR, CDR2 FQNEAQ (reference sequence). Trimming cost V 4 bases and J 5 bases; bases outside gene matches: 3. CDR3 length: 13 residues. TCRdb's copy holds only in-frame clones and misses some; the assay was immunoSEQ multiplex PCR. The sample includes 180,000 or so clones, roughly 93% of them seen just once. The sequencing input was naive CD4+ T cells sorted from blood. Indicated subset: CD45RA+ positively selected. The TCR was taken from a woman between 25 and 40 years old in good health. The gene calls are TRBV7-9 and TRBJ2-7, with 9 bases that match TRBD1. CDR3 DNA: TGTGCCAGCAGCTGGGGACAGGGAAACGAGCAGTACTTC. Translated: CASSWGQGNEQYF.